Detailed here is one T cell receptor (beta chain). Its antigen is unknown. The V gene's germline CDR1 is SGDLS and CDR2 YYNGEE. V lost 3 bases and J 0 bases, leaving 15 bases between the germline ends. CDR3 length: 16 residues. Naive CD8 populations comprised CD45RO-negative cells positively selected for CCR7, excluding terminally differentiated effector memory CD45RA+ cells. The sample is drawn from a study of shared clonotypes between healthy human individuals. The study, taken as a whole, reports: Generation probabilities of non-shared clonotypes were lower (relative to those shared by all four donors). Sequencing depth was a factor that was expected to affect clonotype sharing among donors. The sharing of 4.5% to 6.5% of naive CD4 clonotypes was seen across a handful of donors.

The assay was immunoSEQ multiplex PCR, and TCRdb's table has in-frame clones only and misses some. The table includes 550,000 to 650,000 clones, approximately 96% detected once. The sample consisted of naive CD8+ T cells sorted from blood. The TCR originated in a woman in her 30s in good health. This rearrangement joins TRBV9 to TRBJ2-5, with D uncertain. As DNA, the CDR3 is TGTGCCAGCAGCGCTAGGAGCCGTGCGGACCAAGAGACCCAGTACTTC. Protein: CASSARSRADQETQYF. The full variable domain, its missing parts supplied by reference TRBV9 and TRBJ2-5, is DSGVTQTPKHLITATGQRVTLRCSPRSGDLSVYWYQQSLDQGLQFLIQYYNGEERAKGNILERFSAQQFPDLHSELNLSSLELGDSALYFCASSARSRADQETQYFGPGTRLLVL.